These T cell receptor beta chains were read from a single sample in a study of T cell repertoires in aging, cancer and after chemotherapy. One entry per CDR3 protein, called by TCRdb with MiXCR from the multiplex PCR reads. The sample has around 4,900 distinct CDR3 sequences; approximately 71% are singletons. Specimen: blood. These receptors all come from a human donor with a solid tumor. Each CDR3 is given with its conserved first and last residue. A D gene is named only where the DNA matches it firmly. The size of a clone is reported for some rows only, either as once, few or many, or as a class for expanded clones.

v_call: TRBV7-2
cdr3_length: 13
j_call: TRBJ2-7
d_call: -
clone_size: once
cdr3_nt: TGTGCCAGCAGCTTAAAGGGTCCTTACGAGCAGTACTTC
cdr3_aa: CASSLKGPYEQYF

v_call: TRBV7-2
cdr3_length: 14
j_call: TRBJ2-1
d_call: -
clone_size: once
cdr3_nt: TGTGCCAGCAGCCCGGACAGATTCTACAATGAGCAGTTCTTC
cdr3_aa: CASSPDRFYNEQFF

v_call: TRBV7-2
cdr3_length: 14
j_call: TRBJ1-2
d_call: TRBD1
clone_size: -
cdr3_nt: TGTGCCAGCACCCGACAGGGAGGTGCGACCGGCTACACCTTC
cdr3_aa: CASTRQGGATGYTF

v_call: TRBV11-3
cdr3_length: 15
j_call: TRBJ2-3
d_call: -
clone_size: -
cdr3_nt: TGTGCCAGCAGTCGGCGGGCAGGGAGCACAGATACGCAGTATTTT
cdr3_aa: CASSRRAGSTDTQYF

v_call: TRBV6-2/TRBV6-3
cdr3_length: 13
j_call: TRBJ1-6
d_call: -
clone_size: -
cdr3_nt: TGTGCCAGAAGGGTGAGTCATAATTCACCCCTCCACTTT
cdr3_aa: CARRVSHNSPLHF

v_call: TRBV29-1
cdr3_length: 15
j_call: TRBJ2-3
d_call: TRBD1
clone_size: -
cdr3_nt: TGCAGCGTTGATCAGGGGGCTGGGAACACAGATACGCAGTATTTT
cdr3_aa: CSVDQGAGNTDTQYF

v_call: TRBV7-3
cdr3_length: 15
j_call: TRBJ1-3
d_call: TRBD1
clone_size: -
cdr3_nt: TGTGCCAGCAGCTTACAGGGGGGGGGTGGAAACACCATATATTTT
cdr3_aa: CASSLQGGGGNTIYF

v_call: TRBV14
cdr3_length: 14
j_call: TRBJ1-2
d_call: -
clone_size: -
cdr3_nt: TGTGCCAGCAGCCCAGCGGGCGGACTCTATGGCTACACCTTC
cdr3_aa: CASSPAGGLYGYTF

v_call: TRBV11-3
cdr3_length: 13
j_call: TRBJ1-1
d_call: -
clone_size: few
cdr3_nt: TGTGCCAGCAGCCCAGGTGGGGCCGCTGAAGCTTTCTTT
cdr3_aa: CASSPGGAAEAFF

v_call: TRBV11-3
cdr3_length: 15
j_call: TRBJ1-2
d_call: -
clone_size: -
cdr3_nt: TGCGCCAGCAGCTTGTTTACAGGGACGGACTATGGCTACACCTTC
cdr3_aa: CASSLFTGTDYGYTF

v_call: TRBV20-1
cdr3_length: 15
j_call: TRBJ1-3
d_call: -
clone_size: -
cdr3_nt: TGCAGTGCCAATCCTACAGCGGACTCTGGAAACACCATATATTTT
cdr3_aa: CSANPTADSGNTIYF

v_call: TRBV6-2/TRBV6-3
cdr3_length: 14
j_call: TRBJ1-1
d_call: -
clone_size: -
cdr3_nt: TGTGCCAGCAGTTTCGGGAACATGAACACTGAAGCTTTCTTT
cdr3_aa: CASSFGNMNTEAFF

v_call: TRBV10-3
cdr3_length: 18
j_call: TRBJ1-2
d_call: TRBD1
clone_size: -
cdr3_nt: TGTGCCATCCAGCAGAAAGCCACTACAGGGGGCAGGTTCTATGGCTACACCTTC
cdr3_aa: CAIQQKATTGGRFYGYTF

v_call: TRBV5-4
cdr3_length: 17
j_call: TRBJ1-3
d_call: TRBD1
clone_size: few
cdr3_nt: TGTGCCAGCAGCCGCGGGACAGGGGATAGAAATGGAAACACCATATATTTT
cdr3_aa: CASSRGTGDRNGNTIYF

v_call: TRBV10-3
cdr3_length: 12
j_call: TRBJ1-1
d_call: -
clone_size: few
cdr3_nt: TGTGCCATCAGCAATGACCCTGTGCTAGCTTTCTTT
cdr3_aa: CAISNDPVLAFF

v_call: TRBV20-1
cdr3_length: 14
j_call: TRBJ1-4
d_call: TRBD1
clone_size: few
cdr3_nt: TGCAGTGCAGCCGGGACAGGACTAAATGAAAAACTGTTTTTT
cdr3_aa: CSAAGTGLNEKLFF

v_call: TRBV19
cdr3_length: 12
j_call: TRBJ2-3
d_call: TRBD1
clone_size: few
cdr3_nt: TGTGCCAGTAGTACTGGACAGGTCGCGCAGTATTTT
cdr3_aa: CASSTGQVAQYF

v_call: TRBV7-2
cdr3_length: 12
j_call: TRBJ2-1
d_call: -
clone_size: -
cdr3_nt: TGTGCCAGCAGCTTGGTAAACAATGAGCAGTTCTTC
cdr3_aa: CASSLVNNEQFF

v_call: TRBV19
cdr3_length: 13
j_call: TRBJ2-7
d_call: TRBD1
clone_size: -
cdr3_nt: TGTGCCAGTAGTTCCCGGGACAGCTACGAGCAGTACTTC
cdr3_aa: CASSSRDSYEQYF

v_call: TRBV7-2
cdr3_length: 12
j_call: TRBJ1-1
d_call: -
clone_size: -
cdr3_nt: TGTGCCAGCAGCCCGGACAGTTTCCAAGCTTTCTTT
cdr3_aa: CASSPDSFQAFF

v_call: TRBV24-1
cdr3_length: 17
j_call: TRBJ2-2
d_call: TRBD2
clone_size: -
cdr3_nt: TGTGCCACCAGTGATTGGGGACTAGCGGGGAACACCGGGGAGCTGTTTTTT
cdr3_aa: CATSDWGLAGNTGELFF

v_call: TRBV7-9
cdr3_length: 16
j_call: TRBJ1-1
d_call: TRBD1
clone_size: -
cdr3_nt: TGTGCCAGCAGCTTGGCATTGCAGGGGGTGAACACTGAAGCTTTCTTT
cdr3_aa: CASSLALQGVNTEAFF

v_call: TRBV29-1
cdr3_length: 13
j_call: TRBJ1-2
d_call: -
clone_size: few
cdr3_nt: TGCAGCGTGAGTCCTATATCCCAGGGTGGCTACACCTTC
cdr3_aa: CSVSPISQGGYTF

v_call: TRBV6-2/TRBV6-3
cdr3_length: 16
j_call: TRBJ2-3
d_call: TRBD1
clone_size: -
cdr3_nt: TGTGCCAGCAGAGGTTGGGACAGGAAAGGAACAGATACGCAGTATTTT
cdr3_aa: CASRGWDRKGTDTQYF

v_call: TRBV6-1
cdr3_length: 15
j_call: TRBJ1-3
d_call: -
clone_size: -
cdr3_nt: TGTGCCAGCACCCTAGGCGGGGCAGCGAGCCACACCATATATTTT
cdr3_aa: CASTLGGAASHTIYF

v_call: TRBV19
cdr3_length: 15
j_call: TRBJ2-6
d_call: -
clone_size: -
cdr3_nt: TGTGCCAGTGGGTCAGGACCCTCTGGGGCCAACGTCCTGACTTTC
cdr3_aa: CASGSGPSGANVLTF

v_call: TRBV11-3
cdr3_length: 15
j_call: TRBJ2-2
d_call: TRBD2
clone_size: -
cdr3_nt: TGTGCCAGCAGTAGACTAGCGACGAACACCGGGGAGCTGTTTTTT
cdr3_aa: CASSRLATNTGELFF

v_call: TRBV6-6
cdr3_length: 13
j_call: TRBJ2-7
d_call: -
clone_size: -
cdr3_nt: TGTGCCAGCAGCCGAGCTACAGGGTACGAGCAGTACTTC
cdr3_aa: CASSRATGYEQYF